These 22 T cell receptor beta chains were all obtained from the same sample, sequenced in a study of identical twins. TCRdb called the 5' RACE reads again in MiXCR, with one record for every CDR3 protein. This table has 310,000 or so distinct CDR3 sequences, under 9.5% appearing once. In addition, the sample was reused for a study of yellow fever vaccine responses in identical twins.

Material: memory (CD45RO+) T cells sorted from blood. The receptors were gathered from a woman under 30 in good health.

This clonotype was seen a few times. This sequence joins TRBV2 and TRBJ1-1; D is ambiguous. The V gene's germline CDR1 is SNHLY and CDR2 FYNNEI. V lost 0 bases to trimming and J lost 1 base, with 9 bases between them. The CDR3 is 15 amino acids. The CDR3 bases are TGTGCCAGCAGTGAAGCGGCCGGACGGAACACTGAAGCTTTCTTT. Protein: CASSEAAGRNTEAFF.

This clonotype came up many times. This chain connects TRBV11-2 to TRBJ2-6; D is possibly TRBD2 (6 bases). V was shortened by 0 bases and J by 0 bases, with 12 bases between the two germline ends. This CDR3 is built from 18 residues. Looked up from germline, CDR1 is SGHAT and CDR2 is FQNNGV. In nucleotides, the CDR3 is TGTGCCAGCAGCTTAGAGCGGGGATTAAGCTCTGGGGCCAACGTCCTGACTTTC. Its translation is CASSLERGLSSGANVLTF.

This clonotype came up a few times. This chain uses TRBV20-1 with TRBJ1-2; D not certain. This CDR3 region has 13 residues. The V end was cut by 4 bases, the J end by 4 bases, with 13 bases between. Per the germline V gene, CDR1 is DFQATT and CDR2 is SNEGSKA (reference sequence). CDR3 sequence reads: CSAILGSSYGYTF. For the CDR3, the DNA is TGCAGTGCTATTCTGGGCAGCAGCTATGGCTACACCTTC.

This clonotype was seen a handful of times. This chain links TRBV14 with TRBJ2-7; perhaps TRBD1 as D (6 bases). The germline V gene encodes CDR1 SGHDN and CDR2 FVKESK. Trimming removed 4 bases at V and 2 bases at J, with 15 bases between. The CDR3 covers 15 residues. The CDR3 reads CASSLSGTWPYEQYF. The DNA for the CDR3 is TGTGCCAGCAGCCTTTCCGGGACATGGCCCTACGAGCAGTACTTC.

The DNA of the CDR3 is TGTGCCAGCAGCACGGACAGGCCCAACGTCCTGACTTTC. Protein sequence: CASSTDRPNVLTF. This chain connects TRBV28 to TRBJ2-6, with 7 bases matching TRBD1. Germline CDR1 is MDHEN and CDR2 is SYDVKM. Unmatched junction bases numbered 4, after V lost 6 bases and J lost 8 bases. CDR3 length: 13 amino acids.

This clonotype was seen a handful of times. The V and J genes are TRBV7-7 and TRBJ2-5; TRBD2 matches at 13 bases. Germline trimming cut 4 bases from V and 3 bases from J; bases unmatched to any gene: 2. CDR3 length equals 15 residues. The germline V gene has CDR1 SSHAT and CDR2 FNYEAQ (reference sequence). CDR3 DNA: TGTGCCAGCAGCTCCGGGACTAGCGGGAAAGAGACCCAGTACTTC. Its translation: CASSSGTSGKETQYF. The full variable domain, rest sourced from reference TRBV7-7 and TRBJ2-5, is GAGVSQSPRYKVTKRGQDVTLRCDPISSHATLYWYQQALGQGPEFLTYFNYEAQPDKSGLPSDRFSAERPEGSISTLTIQRTEQRDSAMYRCASSSGTSGKETQYFGPGTRLLVL.

This clonotype was observed many times. The rearrangement links TRBV28 to TRBJ2-3; D perhaps matches TRBD2 (5 bases). V lost 1 base and J lost 1, with 9 bases in between. Germline V gene data show CDR1 as MDHEN and CDR2 as SYDVKM. This CDR3 comprises 15 residues. CDR3 amino acids: CASSLFLRGTDTQYF. As DNA, the CDR3 is TGTGCCAGCAGTTTATTTCTGCGGGGCACAGATACGCAGTATTTT.

In this sample, this clonotype turned up once. The rearrangement uses TRBV24-1 and TRBJ1-2; D perhaps matches TRBD1 (5 bases). V dropped 4 bases and J dropped 8 bases, with 10 bases sitting between them. The CDR3 has 12 amino acids. Germline values: CDR1 KGHDR, CDR2 SFDVKD. This CDR3 reads CATSDLGRGYTF. In nucleotides, the CDR3 is TGTGCCACCAGTGACCTGGGACGCGGCTACACCTTC.

This clonotype was seen at least ten times. This rearrangement joins TRBV6-1 to TRBJ2-2; 11 bases agree with TRBD2. This CDR3 is built from 16 residues. From germline, CDR1 is MNHNS and CDR2 SASEGT. V trimming: 2 bases; J trimming: 7 bases; junction bases outside the gene matches: 6. This CDR3 is CASSELAGGPYGELFF. CDR3 in DNA: TGTGCCAGCAGTGAATTAGCGGGGGGGCCTTACGGGGAGCTGTTTTTT.

This clonotype was picked up many times. This rearrangement joins TRBV12-3 or TRBV12-4 to TRBJ2-1, with 8 bases identical to TRBD2. The CDR3 runs to 14 residues. V gave up 5 bases and J gave up 5 bases; unmatched junction bases: 5. CDR3 protein: CASSRGLDNNEQFF. CDR3 DNA sequence: TGTGCCAGCAGTCGGGGACTAGACAACAATGAGCAGTTCTTC.

The gene calls are TRBV7-8 and TRBJ2-7; tentatively, D is TRBD1 or TRBD2 (5 bases each). The CDR3 runs to 15 residues. Germline CDR1 is SGHVS and CDR2 is FQNEAQ. Trimming left V 3 bases short and J 1 base short, with 13 bases between. The CDR3 DNA follows: TGTGCCAGCAGCTTTACCGGGACGGTATCCTACGAGCAGTACGTC. Translated: CASSFTGTVSYEQYV.

This clonotype was counted between two and nine times. The chain joins TRBV20-1 to TRBJ2-1, with 11 positions matching TRBD2. V shed 5 bases and J 4 bases; nucleotides not matched to a gene: 10. CDR1 is DFQATT, CDR2 SNEGSKA, per germline (reference sequence). The CDR3 sequence is 16 residues long. Here the CDR3 DNA reads TGCAGTGCTCCGGGGGATCTAGCGGGGGGATACAATGAGCAGTTCTTC. The encoded protein is CSAPGDLAGGYNEQFF.

V is TRBV5-6 and J is TRBJ2-2; 9 bases match TRBD1. Trimming at V came to 2 bases and at J to 5 bases, leaving 13 bases not matched to a gene. The CDR3 length is 18 residues. The germline CDR1 and CDR2 sequences are SGHDT and YYEEEE. The CDR3 loop is CASSLQGAAIGTTGELFF. The CDR3 coding sequence is TGTGCCAGCAGCTTACAGGGGGCTGCTATAGGAACTACCGGGGAGCTGTTTTTT.

The rearrangement links TRBV12-3 or TRBV12-4 to TRBJ2-1; TRBD2 agrees at 8 bases. CDR3 length: 15 amino acids. The trim removed 6 bases at V and 3 bases at J, leaving 7 bases unmatched. The CDR3 DNA is TGTGCCAGCAGCAAGGGACTAGAACGCTACAATGAGCAGTTCTTC. Translated: CASSKGLERYNEQFF.

This clonotype was counted a few times. The genes are TRBV6-1 and TRBJ2-7; D is perhaps TRBD1 (5 bases). V shed 2 bases and J shed 0 bases, with 8 bases lying between them. CDR3 size: 14 residues. The germline V gene has CDR1 MNHNS and CDR2 SASEGT. DNA of the CDR3: TGTGCCAGCAGTGAAAATGGACACTCCTACGAGCAGTACTTC. It specifies CASSENGHSYEQYF.

This clonotype appeared a few times. The V call is TRBV7-8, the J call TRBJ2-5; tentative D call: TRBD1 (5 bases). From germline, CDR1 is SGHVS and CDR2 FQNEAQ. CDR3 length equals 13 residues. The V end was cut by 5 bases, the J end by 3 bases, with 10 bases between. CDR3 region: CASSIYRKETQYF. The CDR3 nucleotides read TGTGCCAGCAGCATATACAGGAAAGAGACCCAGTACTTC.

This clonotype was observed a handful of times. CDR3 loop: CASKGILEGDKGNTQYF. The CDR3 DNA reads TGTGCCAGCAAAGGGATTCTGGAAGGGGACAAGGGGAATACGCAGTATTTT. The chain combines TRBV9 with TRBJ2-3; D possibly corresponds to TRBD1 (6 bases). Trimming pared 6 bases from V and 7 bases from J, leaving 27 bases between. Germline lookup yields CDR1 SGDLS and CDR2 YYNGEE. The CDR3 length is 17 residues.

This chain joins TRBV10-2 and TRBJ2-1; D is possibly TRBD1 (5 bases). This CDR3 is built from 15 residues. Trimming stripped 6 bases from V and 8 bases from J, with 20 bases between. Germline loops: CDR1 WSHSY, CDR2 SAAADI. CDR3 residues: CASRGRGQRADEQFF. In DNA, the CDR3 is TGCGCCAGCAGAGGGCGAGGACAACGGGCCGATGAGCAGTTCTTC.

Only a few counts were recorded for this clonotype. V gene TRBV11-2 combines with J gene TRBJ1-1, with unresolved D. This CDR3 contains 15 residues. Deletions cut 0 bases from V and 0 bases from J, with 8 bases between. Germline assignment: CDR1 SGHAT and CDR2 FQNNGV. CDR3 amino acids: CASSLEGFMNTEAFF. In DNA form, the CDR3 reads TGTGCCAGCAGCTTAGAAGGTTTCATGAACACTGAAGCTTTCTTT.

The J gene is TRBJ1-1, the V gene TRBV11-2; D gene ambiguous. V shed 0 bases and J shed 1 base, with 9 bases lying between them. The CDR3 is 15 residues long. The germline CDR1 and CDR2 sequences are SGHAT and FQNNGV. CDR3 protein: CASSLEVGRNTEAFF. Written as DNA, the CDR3 is TGTGCCAGCAGCTTAGAGGTGGGGAGGAACACTGAAGCTTTCTTT.

This clonotype was seen a handful of times. V is TRBV6-2 or TRBV6-3 and J is TRBJ2-3; D is possibly TRBD1 (6 bases). Trimming cost V 1 base and J 2 bases, with 13 bases left between them. In germline, CDR1 is MNHEY, CDR2 SVGEGT. The CDR3 runs 16 residues. CDR3 in amino acids: CASSYFSRGTTDTQYF. The CDR3 region has the DNA TGTGCCAGCAGTTACTTCAGCAGGGGAACCACAGATACGCAGTATTTT.

The rearrangement joins TRBV5-1 to TRBJ2-7, with D tentatively TRBD1 (5 bases). V lost 4 bases and J lost 0, with 14 bases in between. The length of the CDR3 is 15 residues. Germline CDR1 reads SGHRS; CDR2 reads YFSETQ. In nucleotides, the CDR3 is TGCGCCAGCAGCCCGATGACAGCGAGCTCCTACGAGCAGTACTTC. Protein product: CASSPMTASSYEQYF. Full variable domain (missing parts from reference TRBV5-1 and TRBJ2-7): KAGVTQTPRYLIKTRGQQVTLSCSPISGHRSVSWYQQTPGQGLQFLFEYFSETQRNKGNFPGRFSGRQFSNSRSEMNVSTLELGDSALYLCASSPMTASSYEQYFGPGTRLTVT.